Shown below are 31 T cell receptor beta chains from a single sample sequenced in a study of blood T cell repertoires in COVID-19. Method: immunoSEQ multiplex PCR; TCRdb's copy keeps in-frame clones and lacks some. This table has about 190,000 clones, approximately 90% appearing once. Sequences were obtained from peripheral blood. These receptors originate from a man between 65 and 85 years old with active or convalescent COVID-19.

CDR3 coding DNA: TGCGCCAGCAGCTTATATCGGGACAGGGTATTGAACACTGAAGCTTTCTTT. Its protein is CASSLYRDRVLNTEAFF. The rearrangement uses TRBV5-1 and TRBJ1-1, with 9 nucleotides matching TRBD1. The V segment lost 2 bases and the J segment 0 bases; nucleotides outside the gene matches: 8. The length of the CDR3 is 17 residues. Germline lookup yields CDR1 SGHRS and CDR2 YFSETQ. Full variable domain (missing parts from reference TRBV5-1 and TRBJ1-1): KAGVTQTPRYLIKTRGQQVTLSCSPISGHRSVSWYQQTPGQGLQFLFEYFSETQRNKGNFPGRFSGRQFSNSRSEMNVSTLELGDSALYLCASSLYRDRVLNTEAFFGQGTRLTVV.

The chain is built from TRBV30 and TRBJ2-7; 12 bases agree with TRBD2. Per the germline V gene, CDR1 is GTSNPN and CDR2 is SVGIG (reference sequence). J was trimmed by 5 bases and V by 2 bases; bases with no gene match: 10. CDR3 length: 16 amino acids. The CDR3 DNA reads TGTGCCTGGAGTCACAGCGGACTAGCGGGAATCGACGAGCAGTACTTC. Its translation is CAWSHSGLAGIDEQYF.

In nucleotides, the CDR3 is TGTGCCTGGAGTGTAAGCATCTCTGGAAACACCATATATTTT. Protein product: CAWSVSISGNTIYF. The chain recombines TRBV30 with TRBJ1-3, with unresolved D. V lost 0 bases to trimming and J lost 0 bases, with 6 bases between them. Germline CDR1 is GTSNPN and CDR2 is SVGIG (reference sequence). This CDR3 has 14 amino acids.

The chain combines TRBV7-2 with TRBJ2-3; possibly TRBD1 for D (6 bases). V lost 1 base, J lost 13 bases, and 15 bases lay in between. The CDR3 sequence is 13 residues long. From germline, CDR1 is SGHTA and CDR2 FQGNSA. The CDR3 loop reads CASSLEIGNREYF. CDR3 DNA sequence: TGTGCCAGCAGCTTAGAGATCGGGAACAGGGAGTATTTT.

CDR3 in DNA: TGCGCCAGCAGCCAAGAATGGCTCGGGACAGGGGGCTTGAGCTCCTACAATGAGCAGTTCTTC. As protein: CASSQEWLGTGGLSSYNEQFF. The chain carries TRBV4-3 and TRBJ2-1; 12 bases agree with TRBD1. CDR3 length: 21 amino acids. From germline, CDR1 is LGHNA and CDR2 YSLEER. The V segment lost 0 bases and the J segment 0 bases; nucleotides outside the gene matches: 12.

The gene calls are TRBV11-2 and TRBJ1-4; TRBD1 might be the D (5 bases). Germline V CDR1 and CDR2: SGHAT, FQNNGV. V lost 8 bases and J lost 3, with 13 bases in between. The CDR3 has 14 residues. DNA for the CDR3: TGTGCCAGCCACCGTGGGGGGGCTAATGAAAAACTGTTTTTT. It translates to CASHRGGANEKLFF.

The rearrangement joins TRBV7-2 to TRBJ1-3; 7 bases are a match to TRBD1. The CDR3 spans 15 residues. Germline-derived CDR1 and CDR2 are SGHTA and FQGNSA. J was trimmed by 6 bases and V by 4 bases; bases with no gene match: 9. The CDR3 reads CASSYSTGAANTIYF. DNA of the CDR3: TGTGCCAGCAGCTACTCTACAGGGGCGGCAAACACCATATATTTT.

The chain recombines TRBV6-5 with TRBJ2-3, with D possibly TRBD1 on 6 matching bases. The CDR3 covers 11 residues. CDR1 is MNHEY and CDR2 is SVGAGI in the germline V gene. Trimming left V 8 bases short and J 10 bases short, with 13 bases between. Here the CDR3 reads CASGTGLAQYF. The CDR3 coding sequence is TGTGCCAGCGGAACAGGGTTGGCGCAGTATTTT.

The CDR3 spells CASSLGSSGGAYNEQFF. CDR3 DNA: TGTGCCAGCAGCTTAGGGTCTAGCGGGGGGGCCTACAATGAGCAGTTCTTC. The chain joins TRBV7-8 to TRBJ2-1, with 12 bases that match TRBD2. Trimming took 1 base from V and 2 from J; bases not matched to a gene: 3. This CDR3 contains 17 residues. Germline CDR1 and CDR2: SGHVS and FQNEAQ.

This CDR3 is CSVVGGQAAEAFF. CDR3 nucleotides: TGCAGCGTTGTGGGAGGACAGGCGGCTGAAGCTTTCTTT. The chain recombines TRBV29-1 with TRBJ1-1; 7 positions agree with TRBD1. This CDR3 has 13 amino acids. The junction had 8 bases not matched to a gene; V was cut back by 4 bases and J by 6 bases. Germline loops: CDR1 SQVTM, CDR2 ANQGSEA.

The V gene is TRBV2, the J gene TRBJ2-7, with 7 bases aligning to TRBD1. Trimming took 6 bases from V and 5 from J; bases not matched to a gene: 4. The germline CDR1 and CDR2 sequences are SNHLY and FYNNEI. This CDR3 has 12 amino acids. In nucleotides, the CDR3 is TGTGCCAGCAGGACAGGGCTTAACGAGCAGTACTTC. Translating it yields CASRTGLNEQYF.

The CDR3, as DNA: TGTGCCAGCAGACCCCGGGACAGGGCCTACGAGCAGTACTTC. This encodes CASRPRDRAYEQYF. The J gene is TRBJ2-7, the V gene TRBV6-5, with 9 positions matching TRBD1. J lost 2 bases, V lost 6 bases, and 5 bases had no gene match. Per germline, CDR1 MNHEY and CDR2 SVGAGI. The CDR3 has 14 residues.

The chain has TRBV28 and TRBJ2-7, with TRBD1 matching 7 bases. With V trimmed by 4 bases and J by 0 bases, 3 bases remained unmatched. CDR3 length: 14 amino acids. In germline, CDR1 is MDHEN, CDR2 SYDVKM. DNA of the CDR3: TGTGCCAGCAGTTCCGGACAGGCCTCCTACGAGCAGTACTTC. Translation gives CASSSGQASYEQYF.

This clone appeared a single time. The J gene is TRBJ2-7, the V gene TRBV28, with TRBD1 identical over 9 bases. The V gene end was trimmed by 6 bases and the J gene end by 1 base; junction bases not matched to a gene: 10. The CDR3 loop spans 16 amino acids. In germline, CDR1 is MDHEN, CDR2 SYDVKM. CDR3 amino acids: CASSRYGQGTSYEQYF. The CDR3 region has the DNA TGTGCCAGCAGCAGATACGGACAGGGGACATCCTACGAGCAGTACTTC.

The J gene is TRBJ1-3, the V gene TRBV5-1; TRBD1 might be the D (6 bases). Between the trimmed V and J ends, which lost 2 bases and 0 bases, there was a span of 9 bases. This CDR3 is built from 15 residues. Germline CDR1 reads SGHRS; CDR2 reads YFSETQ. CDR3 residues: CASSFGGASGNTIYF. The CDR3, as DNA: TGCGCCAGCAGCTTCGGGGGGGCCTCTGGAAACACCATATATTTT.

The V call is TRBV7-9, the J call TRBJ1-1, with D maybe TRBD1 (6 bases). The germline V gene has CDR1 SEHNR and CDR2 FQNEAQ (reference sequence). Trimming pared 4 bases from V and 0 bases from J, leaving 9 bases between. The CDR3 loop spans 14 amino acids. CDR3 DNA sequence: TGTGCCAGCAGCTCCGGACAGTTGAACACTGAAGCTTTCTTT. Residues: CASSSGQLNTEAFF. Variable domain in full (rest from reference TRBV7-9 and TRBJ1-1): DTGVSQNPRHKITKRGQNVTFRCDPISEHNRLYWYRQTLGQGPEFLTYFQNEAQLEKSRLLSDRFSAERPKGSFSTLEIQRTEQGDSAMYLCASSSGQLNTEAFFGQGTRLTVV.

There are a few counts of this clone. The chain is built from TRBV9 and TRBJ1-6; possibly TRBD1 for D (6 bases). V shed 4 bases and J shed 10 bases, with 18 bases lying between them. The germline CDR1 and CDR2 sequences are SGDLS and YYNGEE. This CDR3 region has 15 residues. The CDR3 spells CASSPEQGAGSPLHF. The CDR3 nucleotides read TGTGCCAGCAGCCCAGAACAGGGTGCCGGGTCACCCCTCCACTTT.

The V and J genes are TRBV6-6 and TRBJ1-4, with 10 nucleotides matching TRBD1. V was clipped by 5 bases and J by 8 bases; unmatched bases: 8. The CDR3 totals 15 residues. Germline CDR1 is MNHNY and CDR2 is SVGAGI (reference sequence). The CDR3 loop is CASSRPRQGAEKLFF. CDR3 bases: TGTGCCAGCAGTCGCCCGAGACAGGGGGCCGAAAAACTGTTTTTT.

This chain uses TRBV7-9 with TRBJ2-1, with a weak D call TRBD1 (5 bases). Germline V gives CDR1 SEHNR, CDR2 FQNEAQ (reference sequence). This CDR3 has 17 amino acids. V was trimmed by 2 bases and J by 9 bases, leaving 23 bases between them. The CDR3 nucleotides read TGTGCCAGCAGCTTAACCTTTGGGATTGTTGGGGCATTTGAGCAGTTCTTC. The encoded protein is CASSLTFGIVGAFEQFF.

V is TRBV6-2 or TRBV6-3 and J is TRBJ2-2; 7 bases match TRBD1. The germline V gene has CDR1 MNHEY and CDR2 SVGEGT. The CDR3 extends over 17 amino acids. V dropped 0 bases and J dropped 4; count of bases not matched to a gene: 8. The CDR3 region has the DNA TGTGCCAGCAGTTACTCGAGAGGGGGCGCGGTCACCGGGGAGCTGTTTTTT. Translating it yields CASSYSRGGAVTGELFF.

For the CDR3, the DNA is TGCGCCAGCAGCCCGAGGACTAGCGGGTACTACAATGAGCAGTTCTTC. This sequence encodes CASSPRTSGYYNEQFF. The genes are TRBV4-3 and TRBJ2-1; 11 nucleotides match TRBD2. Germline values: CDR1 LGHNA, CDR2 YSLEER. The J segment lost 3 bases and the V segment lost 4 bases, leaving 5 bases of the junction unmatched. The CDR3 loop spans 16 amino acids.

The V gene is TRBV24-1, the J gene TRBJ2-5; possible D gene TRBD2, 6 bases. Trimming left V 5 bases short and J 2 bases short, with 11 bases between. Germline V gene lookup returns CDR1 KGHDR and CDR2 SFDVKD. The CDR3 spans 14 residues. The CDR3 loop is CATSARDWQETQYF. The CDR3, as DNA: TGTGCCACCAGTGCGCGGGACTGGCAAGAGACCCAGTACTTC.

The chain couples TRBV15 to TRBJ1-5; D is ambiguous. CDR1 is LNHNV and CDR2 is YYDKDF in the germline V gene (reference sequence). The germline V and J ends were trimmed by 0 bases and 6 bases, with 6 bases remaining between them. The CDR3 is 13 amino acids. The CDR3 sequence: CATSRDRGQPQHF. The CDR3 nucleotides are TGTGCCACCAGCAGAGATCGGGGTCAGCCCCAGCATTTT.

The CDR3 bases are TGCAGCGTCAGAGACAGGTCCCTATACGAGCAGTACTTC. It yields the protein CSVRDRSLYEQYF. The gene calls are TRBV29-1 and TRBJ2-7, with D perhaps matching TRBD1 (6 bases). CDR3 size: 13 residues. Germline CDR1 is SQVTM and CDR2 is ANQGSEA. The V gene lost 6 bases and the J gene lost 4 bases, with 16 bases spanning the gap.

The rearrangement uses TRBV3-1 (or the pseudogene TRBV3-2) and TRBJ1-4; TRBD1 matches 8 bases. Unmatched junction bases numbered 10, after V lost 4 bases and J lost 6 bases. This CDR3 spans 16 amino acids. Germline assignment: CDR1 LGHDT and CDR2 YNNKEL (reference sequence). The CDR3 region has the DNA TGTGCCAGCAGCCCATCCCCCGGACAGGGAGATGAAAAACTGTTTTTT. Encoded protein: CASSPSPGQGDEKLFF.

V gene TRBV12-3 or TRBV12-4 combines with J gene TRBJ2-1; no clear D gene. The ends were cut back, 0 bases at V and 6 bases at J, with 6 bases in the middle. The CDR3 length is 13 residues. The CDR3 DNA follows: TGTGCCAGCAGTTTAGCGGGCTCCAATGAGCAGTTCTTC. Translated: CASSLAGSNEQFF.

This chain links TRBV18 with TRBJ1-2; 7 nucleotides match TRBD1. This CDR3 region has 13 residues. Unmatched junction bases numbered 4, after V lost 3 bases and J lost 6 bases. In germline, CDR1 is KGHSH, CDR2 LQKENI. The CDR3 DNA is TGTGCCAGCTCACCTCCCGGACAGGATGGCTACACCTTC. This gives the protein CASSPPGQDGYTF.

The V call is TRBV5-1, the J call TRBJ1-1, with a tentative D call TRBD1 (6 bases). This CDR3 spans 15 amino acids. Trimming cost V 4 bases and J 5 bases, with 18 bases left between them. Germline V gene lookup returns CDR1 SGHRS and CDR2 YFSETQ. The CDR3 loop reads CASSQMGGAQTEAFF. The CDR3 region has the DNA TGCGCCAGCAGCCAAATGGGGGGGGCGCAAACTGAAGCTTTCTTT. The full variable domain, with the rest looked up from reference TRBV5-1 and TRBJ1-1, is KAGVTQTPRYLIKTRGQQVTLSCSPISGHRSVSWYQQTPGQGLQFLFEYFSETQRNKGNFPGRFSGRQFSNSRSEMNVSTLELGDSALYLCASSQMGGAQTEAFFGQGTRLTVV.

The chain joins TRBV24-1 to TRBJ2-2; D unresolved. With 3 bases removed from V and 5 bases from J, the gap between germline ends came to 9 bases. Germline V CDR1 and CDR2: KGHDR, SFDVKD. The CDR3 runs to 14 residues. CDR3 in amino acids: CATSDPKKTGELFF. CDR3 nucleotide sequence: TGTGCCACCAGTGATCCTAAGAAGACCGGGGAGCTGTTTTTT.

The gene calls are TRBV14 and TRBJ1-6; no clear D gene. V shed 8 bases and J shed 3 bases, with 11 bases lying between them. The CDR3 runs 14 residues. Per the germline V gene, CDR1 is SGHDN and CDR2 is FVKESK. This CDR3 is CASGEGLYNSPLHF. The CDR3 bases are TGTGCCAGCGGAGAGGGCCTCTATAATTCACCCCTCCACTTT.

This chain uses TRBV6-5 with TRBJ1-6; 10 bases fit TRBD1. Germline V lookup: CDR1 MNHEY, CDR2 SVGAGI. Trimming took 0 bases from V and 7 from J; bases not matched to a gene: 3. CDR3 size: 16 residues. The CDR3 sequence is CASSYSRTGGNSPLHF. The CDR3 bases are TGTGCCAGCAGTTACTCGCGGACAGGGGGGAATTCACCCCTCCACTTT.